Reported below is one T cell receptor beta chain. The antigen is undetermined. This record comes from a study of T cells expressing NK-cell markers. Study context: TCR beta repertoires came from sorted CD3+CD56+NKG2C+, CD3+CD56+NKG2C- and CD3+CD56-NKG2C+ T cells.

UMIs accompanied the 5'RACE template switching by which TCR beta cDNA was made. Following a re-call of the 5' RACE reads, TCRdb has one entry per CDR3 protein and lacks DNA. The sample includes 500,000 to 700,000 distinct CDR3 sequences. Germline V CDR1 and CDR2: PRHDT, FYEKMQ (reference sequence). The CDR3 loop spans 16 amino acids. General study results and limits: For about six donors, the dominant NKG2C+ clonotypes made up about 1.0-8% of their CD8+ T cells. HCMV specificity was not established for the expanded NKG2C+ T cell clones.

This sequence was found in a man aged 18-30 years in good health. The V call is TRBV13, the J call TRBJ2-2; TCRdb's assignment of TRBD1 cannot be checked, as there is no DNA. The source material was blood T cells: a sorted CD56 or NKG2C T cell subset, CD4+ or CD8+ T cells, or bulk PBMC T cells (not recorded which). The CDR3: CASSPPSLGPTGELFF. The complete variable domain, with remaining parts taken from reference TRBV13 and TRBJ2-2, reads AAGVIQSPRHLIKEKRETATLKCYPIPRHDTVYWYQQGPGQDPQFLISFYEKMQSDKGSIPDRFSAQQFSDYHSELNMSSLELGDSALYFCASSPPSLGPTGELFFGEGSRLTVL.